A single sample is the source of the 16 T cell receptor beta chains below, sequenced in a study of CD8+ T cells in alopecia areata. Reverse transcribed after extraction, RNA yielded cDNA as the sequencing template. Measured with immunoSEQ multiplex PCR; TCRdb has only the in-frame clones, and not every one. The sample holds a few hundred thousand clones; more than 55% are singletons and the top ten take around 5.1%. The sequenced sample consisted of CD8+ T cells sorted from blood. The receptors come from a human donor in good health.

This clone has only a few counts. The CDR3 region is CASSLARGDEAFF. CDR3 sequence (DNA): TGTGCCAGCAGCTTGGCACGCGGAGATGAAGCTTTCTTT. The chain is built from TRBV5-8 and TRBJ1-1; D unresolved. The CDR3 sequence is 13 residues long. V was pared by 0 bases and J by 7 bases, with 10 bases between. The germline gives CDR1 SGHTS, CDR2 YDEGEE. The whole variable domain, filled in from reference TRBV5-8 and TRBJ1-1, reads EAGVTQSPTHLIKTRGQQATLRCSPISGHTSVYWYQQALGLGLQFLLWYDEGEERNRGNFPPRFSGRQFPNYSSELNVNALELEDSALYLCASSLARGDEAFFGQGTRLTVV.

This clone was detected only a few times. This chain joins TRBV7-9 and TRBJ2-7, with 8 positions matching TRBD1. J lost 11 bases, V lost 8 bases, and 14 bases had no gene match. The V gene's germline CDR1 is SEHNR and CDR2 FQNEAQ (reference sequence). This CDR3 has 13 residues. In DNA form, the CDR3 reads TGTGCCAGCGCTCCAGGGACAGGAACCGGGGAGTACTTC. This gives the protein CASAPGTGTGEYF.

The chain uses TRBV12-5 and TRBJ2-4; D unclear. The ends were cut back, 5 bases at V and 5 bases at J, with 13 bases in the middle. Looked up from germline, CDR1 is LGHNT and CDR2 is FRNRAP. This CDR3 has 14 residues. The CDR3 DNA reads TGTGCTAGTGGTACCGGGCCCCTGGAAAACATTCAGTACTTC. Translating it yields CASGTGPLENIQYF.

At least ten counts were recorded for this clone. CDR3 residues: CASSSDGGTVNTEAFF. Written as DNA, the CDR3 is TGTGCCAGCAGTTCTGATGGAGGGACAGTGAACACTGAAGCTTTCTTT. The V gene is TRBV6-5, the J gene TRBJ1-1; 7 nucleotides match TRBD1. The CDR3 runs 16 residues. The V segment lost 4 bases and the J segment 0 bases; nucleotides outside the gene matches: 8. Germline CDR1 and CDR2: MNHEY and SVGAGI.

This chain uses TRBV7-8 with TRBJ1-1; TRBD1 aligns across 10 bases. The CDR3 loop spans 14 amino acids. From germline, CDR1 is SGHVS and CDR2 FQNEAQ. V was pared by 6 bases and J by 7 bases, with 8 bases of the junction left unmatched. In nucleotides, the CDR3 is TGTGCCAGCAGTTATCCGGGACAGGGGAGTGAAGCTTTCTTT. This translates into CASSYPGQGSEAFF.

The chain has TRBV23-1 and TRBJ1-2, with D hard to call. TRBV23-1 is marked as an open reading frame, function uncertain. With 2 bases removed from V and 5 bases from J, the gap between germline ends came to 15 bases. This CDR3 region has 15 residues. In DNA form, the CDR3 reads TGCGCCAGCAGTCAAGGCAGCGCCTCCGGTTATGGCTACACCTTC. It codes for CASSQGSASGYGYTF.

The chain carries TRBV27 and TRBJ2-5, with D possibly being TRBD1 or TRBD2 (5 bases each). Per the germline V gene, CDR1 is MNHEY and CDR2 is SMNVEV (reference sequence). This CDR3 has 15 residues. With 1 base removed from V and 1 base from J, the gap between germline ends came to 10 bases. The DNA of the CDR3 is TGTGCCAGCAGTTTATGGGGTGGGGGCCAAGAGACCCAGTACTTC. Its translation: CASSLWGGGQETQYF.

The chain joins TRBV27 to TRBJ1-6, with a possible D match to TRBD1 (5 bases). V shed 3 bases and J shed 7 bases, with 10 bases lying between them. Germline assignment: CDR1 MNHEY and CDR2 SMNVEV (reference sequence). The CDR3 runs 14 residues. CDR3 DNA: TGTGCCAGCAGTTTGGGGACGGTGAATTCACCCCTCCACTTT. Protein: CASSLGTVNSPLHF.

CDR3 sequence: CASSQDWIEQFF. CDR3 in DNA: TGTGCCAGCAGCCAAGATTGGATAGAGCAGTTCTTC. The chain couples TRBV4-2 to TRBJ2-1; D is undetermined. V was clipped by 0 bases and J by 10 bases, with 7 bases between them. The length of the CDR3 is 12 residues. Germline assignment: CDR1 LGHNA and CDR2 YNFKEQ.

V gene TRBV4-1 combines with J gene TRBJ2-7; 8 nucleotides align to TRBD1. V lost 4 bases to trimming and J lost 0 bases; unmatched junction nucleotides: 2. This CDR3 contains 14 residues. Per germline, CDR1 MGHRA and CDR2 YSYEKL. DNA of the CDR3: TGCGCCAGCAGCCCGGACAGGGCCTCCTACGAGCAGTACTTC. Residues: CASSPDRASYEQYF.

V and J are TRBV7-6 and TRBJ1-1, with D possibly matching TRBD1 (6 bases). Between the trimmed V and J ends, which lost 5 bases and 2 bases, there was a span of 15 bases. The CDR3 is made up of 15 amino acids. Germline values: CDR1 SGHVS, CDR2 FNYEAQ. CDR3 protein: CASSAGTKANTEAFF. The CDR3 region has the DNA TGTGCCAGCAGCGCCGGGACAAAGGCAAACACTGAAGCTTTCTTT.

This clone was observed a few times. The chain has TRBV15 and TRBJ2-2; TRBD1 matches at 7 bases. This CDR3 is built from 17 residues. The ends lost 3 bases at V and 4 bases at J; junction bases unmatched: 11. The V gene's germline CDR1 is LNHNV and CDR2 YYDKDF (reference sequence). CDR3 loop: CATSSDTGVFGTGELFF. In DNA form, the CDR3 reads TGTGCCACCAGCAGCGACACAGGGGTATTCGGCACCGGGGAGCTGTTTTTT.

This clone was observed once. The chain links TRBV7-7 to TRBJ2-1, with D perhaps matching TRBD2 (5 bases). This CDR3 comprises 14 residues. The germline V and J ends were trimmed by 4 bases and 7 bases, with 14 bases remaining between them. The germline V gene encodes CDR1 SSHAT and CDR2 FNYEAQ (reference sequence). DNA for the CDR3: TGTGCCAGCAGCTCCGGCGGGCTAGGGAATGAGCAGTTCTTC. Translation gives CASSSGGLGNEQFF. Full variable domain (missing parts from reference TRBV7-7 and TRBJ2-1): GAGVSQSPRYKVTKRGQDVTLRCDPISSHATLYWYQQALGQGPEFLTYFNYEAQPDKSGLPSDRFSAERPEGSISTLTIQRTEQRDSAMYRCASSSGGLGNEQFFGPGTRLTVL.

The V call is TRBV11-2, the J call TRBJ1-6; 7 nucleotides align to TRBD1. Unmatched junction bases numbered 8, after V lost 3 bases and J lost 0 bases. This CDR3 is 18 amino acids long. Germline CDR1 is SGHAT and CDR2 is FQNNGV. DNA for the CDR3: TGTGCCAGCAGCTTGGGTACAGGGGTTAGCTCCTATAATTCACCCCTCCACTTT. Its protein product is CASSLGTGVSSYNSPLHF. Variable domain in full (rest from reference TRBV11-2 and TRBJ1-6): EAGVAQSPRYKIIEKRQSVAFWCNPISGHATLYWYQQILGQGPKLLIQFQNNGVVDDSQLPKDRFSAERLKGVDSTLKIQPAKLEDSAVYLCASSLGTGVSSYNSPLHFGNGTRLTVT.

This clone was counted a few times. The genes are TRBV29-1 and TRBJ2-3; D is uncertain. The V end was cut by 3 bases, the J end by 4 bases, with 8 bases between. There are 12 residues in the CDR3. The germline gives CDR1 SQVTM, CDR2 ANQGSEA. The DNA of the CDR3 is TGCAGCGTTGATAAGGGCGCAGATACGCAGTATTTT. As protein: CSVDKGADTQYF.

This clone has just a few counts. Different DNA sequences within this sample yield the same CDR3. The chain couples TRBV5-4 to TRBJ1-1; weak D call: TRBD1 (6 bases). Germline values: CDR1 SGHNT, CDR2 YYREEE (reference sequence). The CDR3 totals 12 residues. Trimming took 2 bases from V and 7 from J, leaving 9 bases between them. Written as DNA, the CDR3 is TGTGCCAGCAGCTTACAGGGTAGTGAAGCTTTCTTT. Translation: CASSLQGSEAFF.